The rows below give T cell receptor beta chains drawn from one sample of a study of neurological immune-mediated disorders. TCRdb re-derived calls from the 5' RACE reads in MiXCR, one entry per CDR3 protein. The sample lists about 76,000 distinct CDR3 sequences, roughly 18% seen once, with 15% in the top ten. What was sequenced was PBMCs. These receptors originate from a woman between 40 and 55 years old in good health. Both conserved end residues are part of each CDR3. A D gene is named only where the DNA matches it firmly. Size is omitted from some rows. Given values are once, few, many or a class for expanded clones.

d_call: -; j_call: TRBJ2-5; v_call: TRBV20-1; clone_size: many; cdr3_nt: TGCAGTGCTAGGACAGGCAGTCGCGAAGAGACCCAGTACTTC; cdr3_aa: CSARTGSREETQYF
d_call: -; j_call: TRBJ1-5; v_call: TRBV20-1; clone_size: many; cdr3_nt: TGCAGTGCTAGGTGGCAGGGGTCTTTTCAGCCCCAGCATTTT; cdr3_aa: CSARWQGSFQPQHF
d_call: TRBD2; j_call: TRBJ2-5; v_call: TRBV7-2; clone_size: many; cdr3_nt: TGTGCCAGCAGCCTAAGCGGGGGGCCACAAGAGACCCAGTACTTC; cdr3_aa: CASSLSGGPQETQYF
d_call: -; j_call: TRBJ1-5; v_call: TRBV6-5; clone_size: -; cdr3_nt: TGTGCCAGCAGTTACTCGGGGGGGCCCCAGCATTTT; cdr3_aa: CASSYSGGPQHF
d_call: -; j_call: TRBJ2-7; v_call: TRBV7-9; clone_size: many; cdr3_nt: TGTGCCAGCAGCCCAAGTTGGGGCTCGTACGAGCAGTACTTC; cdr3_aa: CASSPSWGSYEQYF
d_call: TRBD1; j_call: TRBJ2-1; v_call: TRBV20-1; clone_size: many; cdr3_nt: TGCAGTGCTAGAGTCTGGGACAGCAATGAGCAGTTCTTC; cdr3_aa: CSARVWDSNEQFF
d_call: -; j_call: TRBJ2-3; v_call: TRBV7-2; clone_size: many; cdr3_nt: TGTGCCAGCAGCTTAGGATCAGGTGCGCAGTATTTT; cdr3_aa: CASSLGSGAQYF
d_call: TRBD1; j_call: TRBJ1-2; v_call: TRBV6-2/TRBV6-3; clone_size: many; cdr3_nt: TGTGCCAGCAGCATCGAACAGGGGAGCTATGGCTACACCTTC; cdr3_aa: CASSIEQGSYGYTF
d_call: TRBD1; j_call: TRBJ1-5; v_call: TRBV27; clone_size: many; cdr3_nt: TGTGCCAGCAGTTTTGGTGGACAGGGCCAGCCCCAGCATTTT; cdr3_aa: CASSFGGQGQPQHF
d_call: TRBD1; j_call: TRBJ2-1; v_call: TRBV20-1; clone_size: once; cdr3_nt: TGCAGTGCTAGAGTCCCCGGGACAGCAAACAATGAGCAGTTCTTC; cdr3_aa: CSARVPGTANNEQFF
d_call: TRBD2; j_call: TRBJ2-3; v_call: TRBV7-8; clone_size: many; cdr3_nt: TGTGCCAGCAGTTCAAAACAGCGGGGGCCCGGGGATACGCAGTATTTT; cdr3_aa: CASSSKQRGPGDTQYF
d_call: TRBD2; j_call: TRBJ2-6; v_call: TRBV20-1; clone_size: many; cdr3_nt: TGCAGTGCTAGAGATCGAAGGGGACTAACCATTAGGGCCAACGTCCTGACTTTC; cdr3_aa: CSARDRRGLTIRANVLTF
d_call: -; j_call: TRBJ1-4; v_call: TRBV28; clone_size: many; cdr3_nt: TGTGCCAGCAGTGGGTCCTTTAATGAAAAACTGTTTTTT; cdr3_aa: CASSGSFNEKLFF
d_call: -; j_call: TRBJ1-5; v_call: TRBV4-2; clone_size: -; cdr3_nt: TGTGCCAGCAGCCAAGTTTCAGGACACTCCAGCGGCAATCAGCCCCAGCATTTT; cdr3_aa: CASSQVSGHSSGNQPQHF
d_call: TRBD2; j_call: TRBJ2-5; v_call: TRBV7-3; clone_size: many; cdr3_nt: TGTGCCAGCAGCCTCCAACCGGGACTAGCGGGAGAGACCCAGTACTTC; cdr3_aa: CASSLQPGLAGETQYF
d_call: -; j_call: TRBJ2-3; v_call: TRBV7-2; clone_size: many; cdr3_nt: TGTGCCAGCAGCAGGGACGGGATGGGGGATCAGTATTTT; cdr3_aa: CASSRDGMGDQYF
d_call: -; j_call: TRBJ2-5; v_call: TRBV12-3/TRBV12-4; clone_size: -; cdr3_nt: TGTGCCAGTAGTCCGTCAGGGCCAGAGACCCAGTACTTC; cdr3_aa: CASSPSGPETQYF
d_call: TRBD1; j_call: TRBJ1-2; v_call: TRBV18; clone_size: many; cdr3_nt: TGTGCCAGCTCACCCCCTGAACGACAGGGGAGGAACGCTTATGGCTACACCTTC; cdr3_aa: CASSPPERQGRNAYGYTF
d_call: -; j_call: TRBJ1-2; v_call: TRBV7-9; clone_size: many; cdr3_nt: TGTGCCAGCAGCTTATTGGACAGAGCTAACTATGGCTACACCTTC; cdr3_aa: CASSLLDRANYGYTF
d_call: TRBD2; j_call: TRBJ2-1; v_call: TRBV20-1; clone_size: many; cdr3_nt: TGCAGTGCTAGAGTGGGTAGCGGGGGCACAAGGAGCTCCTACAATGAGCAGTTCTTC; cdr3_aa: CSARVGSGGTRSSYNEQFF
d_call: -; j_call: TRBJ2-1; v_call: TRBV20-1; clone_size: many; cdr3_nt: TGCAGTGCTAGTGGGGTAGCGGTAACCTACAATGAGCAGTTCTTC; cdr3_aa: CSASGVAVTYNEQFF
d_call: TRBD2; j_call: TRBJ2-3; v_call: TRBV12-3/TRBV12-4; clone_size: many; cdr3_nt: TGTGCCAGCAGTTTAGGAGGGGGACTAGCAACAGATACGCAGTATTTT; cdr3_aa: CASSLGGGLATDTQYF
d_call: -; j_call: TRBJ1-1; v_call: TRBV12-5; clone_size: many; cdr3_nt: TGTGCTAGTGGTTTCGAAAGGGCCAGACAAGATGAAGCTTTCTTT; cdr3_aa: CASGFERARQDEAFF
d_call: TRBD2; j_call: TRBJ2-3; v_call: TRBV29-1; clone_size: many; cdr3_nt: TGCAGCGTTGACGATATCTTTGCGGGGGGCACAGATACGCAGTATTTT; cdr3_aa: CSVDDIFAGGTDTQYF
d_call: TRBD1; j_call: TRBJ2-4; v_call: TRBV20-1; clone_size: many; cdr3_nt: TGCAGTGCTATAGACAGGGATAGGTACATTCAGTACTTC; cdr3_aa: CSAIDRDRYIQYF
d_call: TRBD1; j_call: TRBJ1-5; v_call: TRBV6-2/TRBV6-3; clone_size: many; cdr3_nt: TGTGCCAGCAGTCCTACAGGGGTGGGCAATCAGCCCCAGCATTTT; cdr3_aa: CASSPTGVGNQPQHF
d_call: TRBD1; j_call: TRBJ2-5; v_call: TRBV9; clone_size: -; cdr3_nt: TGTGCCAGCAGCCCCACCCCCAGCAGGGGGCTAGAGACCCAGTACTTC; cdr3_aa: CASSPTPSRGLETQYF
d_call: -; j_call: TRBJ1-1; v_call: TRBV29-1; clone_size: -; cdr3_nt: TGCAGCGTTGGAGGGGGGGGGTTTGTTACTGAAGCTTTCTTT; cdr3_aa: CSVGGGGFVTEAFF
d_call: -; j_call: TRBJ1-3; v_call: TRBV20-1; clone_size: few; cdr3_nt: TGCAGCAGTGGAACCCAAGGGAACACCATATATTTT; cdr3_aa: CSSGTQGNTIYF
d_call: TRBD2; j_call: TRBJ2-1; v_call: TRBV7-9; clone_size: many; cdr3_nt: TGTGCCAGCAGCCACTGGGAGGGAGGGAGTTACAATGAGCAGTTCTTC; cdr3_aa: CASSHWEGGSYNEQFF
d_call: -; j_call: TRBJ2-7; v_call: TRBV6-1; clone_size: -; cdr3_nt: TGTGCCAGCCTGTCTGGGCTCCTGGACCGTCTCTACGAGCAGTACTTC; cdr3_aa: CASLSGLLDRLYEQYF